This T cell receptor beta chain is drawn from a study of blood T cell repertoires in COVID-19. V lost 3 bases to trimming and J lost 6 bases, with 19 bases between them. Germline V gene lookup returns CDR1 DFQATT and CDR2 SNEGSKA (reference sequence). There are 15 residues in the CDR3. The method was immunoSEQ multiplex PCR; TCRdb's version includes in-frame clones alone and lacks a portion of them. The data show a few hundred thousand clones, approximately 78% seen once. The sample holds one count of this clone. This sequence joins TRBV20-1 and TRBJ2-3, with TRBD2 as a possible D gene (6 bases). The material sequenced was peripheral blood. This TCR derives from a woman aged 70-85 years with COVID-19, enrolled during active disease. In DNA, the CDR3 is TGCAGTGCTAGTATGCGGACTACAAGGGCGGATACGCAGTATTTT. Its protein product is CSASMRTTRADTQYF.